This entry describes one T cell receptor (beta chain). Germline V gives CDR1 DFQATT, CDR2 SNEGSKA (reference sequence). The CDR3 totals 15 residues. Trimming took 3 bases from V and 4 from J; bases not matched to a gene: 9. This entry belongs to a study of blood T cell repertoires in COVID-19. Turning to the study itself: Some COVID-19 samples were acute and others convalescent; all came from the United States, Italy and Spain. PBMCs, B-cell-depleted T cells, or T cells provided the cDNA or gDNA that made up the material.

Seattle patients were enrolled while actively infected and followed longitudinally. Original methodology: Counts of nucleated cells, estimated from reference gene primer amplification, were obtained. Assay used: immunoSEQ multiplex PCR; TCRdb lists only in-frame clones, some missing. The V and J calls and clone size were taken over from that table, and D and trimming were inferred from the DNA. Of 250,000 to 350,000 clones listed, approximately 89% were seen once; the top ten hold 2% to 2.5%. The source of this sequence is a woman in her thirties with COVID-19, enrolled during active disease. The rearrangement uses TRBV20-1 and TRBJ2-5; the match to TRBD2 covers 9 bases. The specimen was peripheral blood. CDR3 residues: CSASIVAGGRETQYF. The DNA for the CDR3 is TGCAGTGCTAGTATCGTGGCGGGAGGGAGAGAGACCCAGTACTTC.